These T cell receptor beta chains were read from a single sample in a study of shared clonotypes between healthy human individuals. Sequenced by immunoSEQ multiplex PCR; TCRdb stores in-frame clones only, minus some. Among approximately 700,000 clones, about 80% were seen once, and the ten largest hold around 2%. Input material: memory CD4+ T cells sorted from blood. The receptors shown here come from a woman aged 25 to 45 in good health. CDR3s include the opening cysteine and the closing phenylalanine or tryptophan. The D gene is left open where the match is weak. Clone size appears in some rows only: once, few, many, or a class for an expanded clone.

.,TRBJ2-7,TRBV7-9,TRBD2,15,TGTGCCAGCAGCTTAACTAGCGGGAGAGTCCACGAGCAGTACTTC,CASSLTSGRVHEQYF
.,TRBJ2-7,TRBV6-5,.,14,TGTGCCAGCAGTTACTCAGGTGGAGGGATTGAGCAGTACTTC,CASSYSGGGIEQYF
.,TRBJ1-5,TRBV6-6,.,14,TGTGCCAGCAATACCAGACAATTTAATCAGCCCCAGCATTTT,CASNTRQFNQPQHF
.,TRBJ2-3,TRBV18,TRBD2,13,TGTGCCAGCCGCTCTAGCGGGATAGATACGCAGTATTTT,CASRSSGIDTQYF
.,TRBJ2-7,TRBV2,.,15,TGTGCCAGCAATTACCGGGGACCCGACCCCTACGAGCAGTACTTC,CASNYRGPDPYEQYF
.,TRBJ1-2,TRBV18,.,14,TGTGCCAGTTCCTGGGAGGAACCTAACTATGGCTACACCTTC,CASSWEEPNYGYTF
once,TRBJ1-3,TRBV4-2,.,17,TGTGCCAGCAGCCAAGATGGTACCGGGACCGCTGGAAACACCATATATTTT,CASSQDGTGTAGNTIYF
.,TRBJ2-7,TRBV5-6,TRBD1,14,TGTGCCAGCAGCCTGACAGGGGATCGGTACGAGCAGTACTTC,CASSLTGDRYEQYF
.,TRBJ2-2,TRBV9,.,15,TGTGCCAGCAGCGTCACTCTAGCTGTGACCGGGGAGCTGTTTTTT,CASSVTLAVTGELFF
.,TRBJ2-3,TRBV5-1,TRBD2,21,TGCGCCAGCAGTGTCACCCCGACCGGGACTAGCGGGGGAGGTACTACAGATACGCAGTATTTT,CASSVTPTGTSGGGTTDTQYF
.,TRBJ1-5,TRBV2,.,13,TGTGCCAGCAGTCAAGACACGGAGGAACCCCAGCATTTT,CASSQDTEEPQHF
.,TRBJ1-2,TRBV7-8,.,15,TGTGCCAGCAGCTCCCGTGTTTCGCCGTCCTATGGCTACACCTTC,CASSSRVSPSYGYTF
.,TRBJ2-4,TRBV11-2,.,19,TGTGCCAGCAGCTTTCCCACGGGACAAGAGAATATAGCCAAAAACATTCAGTACTTC,CASSFPTGQENIAKNIQYF
.,TRBJ1-1,TRBV2,.,15,TGTGCCAGCAGTGAAAACTTGGTATCAGTCCAGGGGAATATCTTT,CASSENLVSVQGNIF
.,TRBJ2-1,TRBV28,.,12,TGTGCCAGCAGAACCCGTTTGAATGAGCAGTTCTTC,CASRTRLNEQFF
.,TRBJ2-7,TRBV6-6,.,16,TGTGCCAGTCTTAAGGGAACCGGCCAAGCTTCCTACGAGCAGTACTTC,CASLKGTGQASYEQYF
few,TRBJ2-1,TRBV5-1,TRBD2,18,TGCGCCAGCAGCTCCCGTCCGGGTAGCGGGAGTGTATACAATGAGCAGTTCTTC,CASSSRPGSGSVYNEQFF
.,TRBJ1-5,TRBV28,.,12,TGTGCCAGTGGCAGGGGAAATCAGCCCCAGCATTTT,CASGRGNQPQHF
.,TRBJ1-4,TRBV6-1,.,12,TGTGCCAGCAGTGAAGCGAGGAGGGGATTGTTTTTT,CASSEARRGLFF
.,TRBJ1-1,TRBV6-5,.,14,TGTGCCAGCAGAGTCATAACGGGTGGAACTGAAGCTTTCTTT,CASRVITGGTEAFF
.,TRBJ2-3,TRBV7-9,.,17,TGTGCCAGCAGCTTAATCTCCGCGGCCTCAAGCACAGATACGCAGTATTTT,CASSLISAASSTDTQYF
.,TRBJ1-1,TRBV4-1,.,14,TGCGCCAGCAGCCAAGAGGGTCGGAACACTGAAGCTTTCTTT,CASSQEGRNTEAFF
.,TRBJ2-5,TRBV18,.,15,TGTGCCAGCTCACCCGACCAGCTAGAGGGTATTACCCAGTACTTC,CASSPDQLEGITQYF
once,TRBJ2-3,TRBV5-1,.,14,TGCGCCAGCAGCTCAGGGACTAGCACAGATACGCAGTATTTT,CASSSGTSTDTQYF
.,TRBJ2-3,TRBV5-1,.,15,TGCGCCAGCAGCTTGGCCGGGGCCCTCACAGATACGCAGTATTTT,CASSLAGALTDTQYF
.,TRBJ1-5,TRBV25-1,.,14,TGTGCCAGCAGTGAAGGCGAGGGGGGGACGTCCCAGCATTTT,CASSEGEGGTSQHF
.,TRBJ2-3,TRBV4-1,TRBD2,19,TGCGCCAGCAGCCAGGAAAGCGGGAGGTCTAATGGGAACACAGATACGCAGTATTTT,CASSQESGRSNGNTDTQYF
few,TRBJ2-7,TRBV11-2,TRBD1,13,TGTGCCAGCAGTTCCGACAGGGCCAACGAGCAGTACTTC,CASSSDRANEQYF
once,TRBJ1-2,TRBV7-2,.,16,TGTGCCAGCAGCTTAGTGGCCCGGGGAGCTGACTATGGCTACACCTTC,CASSLVARGADYGYTF
.,TRBJ1-5,TRBV2,.,14,TGTGCCAGCAGTGTGACGTCCAGCAATCAGCCCCAGCATTTT,CASSVTSSNQPQHF
once,TRBJ1-2,TRBV28,.,13,TGTGCCAGCAGTTTTGGGCGGTACTATGGCTACACCTTC,CASSFGRYYGYTF
.,TRBJ2-7,TRBV11-2,.,14,TGTGCCAGCAGCCGCCTTCAAGTAGCCTACGAGCAGTACTTC,CASSRLQVAYEQYF
.,TRBJ2-7,TRBV6-5,.,15,TGTGCCAGCAGCCAGAAAGTCCTAGCGCCCTACGAGCAGTACTTC,CASSQKVLAPYEQYF
few,TRBJ1-1,TRBV6-1,.,14,TGTGCCAGCAGTGAAGGTGGCCTGAACACTGAAGCTTTCTTT,CASSEGGLNTEAFF
.,TRBJ2-1,TRBV19,TRBD2,16,TGTGCCAGTAGTTCTCGGACTAGCGGGAGGCTCTATGAGCAGTTCTTC,CASSSRTSGRLYEQFF
once,TRBJ2-2,TRBV9,TRBD2,19,TGTGCCAGCAGCATCGGTGGGAGCGGGAGGTGGCTGAACACCGGGGAGCTGTTTTTT,CASSIGGSGRWLNTGELFF
.,TRBJ2-7,TRBV5-5,TRBD1,17,TGTGCCAGCAGCTTAGTTGCTCTGGACAGGACATCCTACGAGCAGTACTTC,CASSLVALDRTSYEQYF
.,TRBJ2-3,TRBV19,.,14,TGTGCCAGTAGTATTGGCATTTCGACAGATACGCAGTATTTT,CASSIGISTDTQYF
few,TRBJ2-1,TRBV5-1,.,13,TGCGCCAGCAGCTTGGATATCGGGAATGAGCAGTTCTTC,CASSLDIGNEQFF
.,TRBJ1-4,TRBV7-8,.,14,TGTGCCAGCAGCTGGACAGAAACTAATGAAAAACTGTTTTTT,CASSWTETNEKLFF